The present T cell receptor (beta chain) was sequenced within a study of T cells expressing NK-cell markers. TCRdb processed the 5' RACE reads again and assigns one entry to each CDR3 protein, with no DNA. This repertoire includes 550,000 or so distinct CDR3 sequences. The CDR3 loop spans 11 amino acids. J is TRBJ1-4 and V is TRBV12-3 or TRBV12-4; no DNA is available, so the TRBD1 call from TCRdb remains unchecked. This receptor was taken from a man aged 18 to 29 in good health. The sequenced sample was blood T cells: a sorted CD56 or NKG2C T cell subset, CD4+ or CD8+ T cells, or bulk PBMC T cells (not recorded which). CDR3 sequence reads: CASTPGGKLFF.